A selection of T cell receptor beta chains follows, all from one sample in a study of blood T cell repertoires in COVID-19. Some clones are missing from TCRdb's copy, which holds only in-frame ones; the method was immunoSEQ multiplex PCR. The top ten clones hold less than 3.5% of a sample with about 210,000 clones, more than 70% of them seen once. Sequenced: peripheral blood. Source of these receptors: a man in his fifties with active or convalescent COVID-19. Both conserved end residues are part of each CDR3. A D gene is named only where the DNA matches it firmly. Some rows have no size entry. The others give once, few or many, or a class for an expanded clone.

V gene	clone size	D gene	J gene	CDR3 protein	CDR3 DNA
TRBV18	-	-	TRBJ1-2	CASSPPEVGYTF	TGTGCCAGCTCACCACCGGAGGTTGGCTACACCTTC
TRBV7-9	-	-	TRBJ2-7	CASSSSTTGYEQYF	TGTGCCAGCAGCTCGTCCACCACGGGCTACGAGCAGTACTTC
TRBV6-5	once	-	TRBJ1-5	CAGSRENNQPQHF	TGTGCCGGGTCCCGGGAGAACAATCAGCCCCAGCATTTT
TRBV18	-	-	TRBJ2-3	CASSPRTSTDTQYF	TGTGCCAGCTCACCCAGGACTAGCACAGATACGCAGTATTTT
TRBV3-1/TRBV3-2	-	TRBD2	TRBJ2-3	CASSPLGRADTQYF	TGTGCCAGCAGCCCCCTCGGGAGGGCAGATACGCAGTATTTT
TRBV9	-	-	TRBJ1-1	CASSATVANTEAFF	TGTGCCAGCAGCGCGACAGTGGCGAACACTGAAGCTTTCTTT
TRBV6-5	-	-	TRBJ1-4	CVSRRGAQDEKLFF	TGTGTCAGCAGGCGGGGGGCTCAGGATGAAAAACTGTTTTTT
TRBV5-6	-	-	TRBJ1-5	CASSSGVVAQPQHF	TGTGCCAGCAGCAGCGGGGTAGTTGCTCAGCCCCAGCATTTT
TRBV2	-	TRBD2	TRBJ2-5	CASSERRGRGQETQYF	TGTGCCAGCAGTGAACGGCGGGGGAGGGGCCAAGAGACCCAGTACTTC
TRBV5-1	-	TRBD1	TRBJ1-4	CASSPTGGRDATNEKLFF	TGCGCCAGCTCCCCAACAGGGGGAAGAGATGCAACTAATGAAAAACTGTTTTTT
TRBV5-1	once	TRBD1	TRBJ1-5	CASSLQGAQPQHF	TGCGCCAGCAGCTTACAGGGGGCTCAGCCCCAGCATTTT
TRBV6-5	-	-	TRBJ1-5	CASQIDRGRNQPQHF	TGTGCCAGCCAGATTGACAGAGGCCGCAATCAGCCCCAGCATTTT
TRBV25-1	-	-	TRBJ1-3	CASSEWSGSGNTIYF	TGTGCCAGCAGTGAATGGTCAGGGTCAGGAAACACCATATATTTT
TRBV29-1	-	-	TRBJ2-3	CSVDSADTQYF	TGCAGCGTTGACTCGGCAGATACGCAGTATTTT
TRBV4-1	few	-	TRBJ2-3	CASSRSDPSLGYTQYF	TGCGCCAGCAGCCGCAGCGACCCAAGCTTGGGTTATACGCAGTATTTT
TRBV27	-	TRBD1	TRBJ1-2	CASSFGARGANYGYTF	TGTGCCAGCAGTTTTGGGGCCAGGGGGGCTAACTATGGCTACACCTTC
TRBV6-6	-	-	TRBJ2-3	CASSSNGASTDTQYF	TGTGCCAGCAGTTCGAATGGGGCTAGCACAGATACGCAGTATTTT
TRBV3-1/TRBV3-2	-	-	TRBJ1-1	CASSQDLSGSEAFF	TGTGCCAGCAGCCAAGATTTATCGGGAAGTGAAGCTTTCTTT
TRBV12-5	few	-	TRBJ1-4	CASGLGTVTNEKLFF	TGTGCTAGTGGTTTGGGGACAGTCACTAATGAAAAACTGTTTTTT
TRBV29-1	-	TRBD2	TRBJ2-5	CSVAGVEETQYF	TGCAGCGTCGCGGGAGTCGAAGAGACCCAGTACTTC
TRBV6-5	-	-	TRBJ2-7	CASRPRLRADYEQYF	TGTGCCAGCAGGCCCCGGCTGCGAGCGGACTACGAGCAGTACTTC
TRBV27	-	-	TRBJ1-2	CASSLLNRVGIYGYTF	TGTGCCAGCAGCCTTCTAAACAGGGTGGGGATTTATGGCTACACCTTC
TRBV5-8	-	TRBD1	TRBJ2-3	CASSTGTGEGSADTQYF	TGTGCCAGCAGCACCGGGACAGGAGAGGGGTCCGCAGATACGCAGTATTTT
TRBV4-2	-	-	TRBJ1-3	CASSRNPRQSSSGNTIYF	TGTGCCAGCAGCCGAAACCCGCGACAGTCAAGCTCTGGAAACACCATATATTTT
TRBV5-1	once	-	TRBJ2-3	CASSLEGTSTDTQYF	TGCGCCAGCAGCTTGGAAGGGACTAGCACAGATACGCAGTATTTT
TRBV10-2	-	-	TRBJ1-1	CASSEGRTEAFF	TGCGCCAGCAGTGAAGGGAGAACTGAAGCTTTCTTT
TRBV5-4	-	-	TRBJ2-1	CASSLDWYNEQFF	TGTGCCAGCAGCTTAGACTGGTACAATGAGCAGTTCTTC
TRBV5-1	many	-	TRBJ1-2	CASSLDRQALNYGYTF	TGCGCCAGCAGCTTGGATCGGCAGGCTTTAAACTATGGCTACACCTTC
TRBV19	-	TRBD2	TRBJ2-1	CASTFGGTSASSYEQFF	TGTGCCAGTACCTTCGGAGGGACTAGCGCCTCGAGCTATGAGCAGTTCTTC
TRBV6-5	-	-	TRBJ1-3	CASTVTGNTIYF	TGTGCCAGCACAGTAACCGGAAACACCATATATTTT
TRBV9	once	-	TRBJ2-1	CASSAFWGVGNEQFF	TGTGCCAGCAGCGCCTTCTGGGGGGTCGGCAATGAGCAGTTCTTC
TRBV18	-	-	TRBJ1-5	CASSPRDTLGQMNQPQHF	TGTGCCAGCTCACCACGAGATACTCTGGGACAAATGAATCAGCCCCAGCATTTT
TRBV7-7	-	TRBD1	TRBJ2-7	CASSLGTGGTYEQYF	TGTGCTAGCAGCTTAGGGACAGGGGGAACCTACGAGCAGTACTTC
TRBV15	-	TRBD1	TRBJ2-5	CATSRKGQGAGETQYF	TGTGCCACCAGCAGAAAAGGACAGGGGGCCGGAGAGACCCAGTACTTC
TRBV28	-	-	TRBJ2-7	CASSFLGQGYEQYF	TGTGCCAGCAGTTTTCTTGGGCAGGGGTACGAGCAGTACTTC
TRBV28	-	TRBD2	TRBJ2-7	CASSFSGISGRYEQYF	TGTGCCAGCAGTTTTAGTGGGATTAGCGGGAGATACGAGCAGTACTTC
TRBV9	-	-	TRBJ1-2	CASTISGTTGGYTF	TGTGCCAGCACAATTTCCGGGACAACGGGCGGCTACACCTTC
TRBV5-6	-	TRBD2	TRBJ2-1	CASRLAGGPVVEQFF	TGTGCCAGCAGGTTAGCGGGGGGGCCGGTGGTTGAGCAGTTCTTC
TRBV10-2	few	TRBD1	TRBJ2-3	CASIGRGLTDTQYF	TGCGCCAGCATCGGTAGGGGGCTTACCGATACGCAGTATTTT
TRBV5-3	-	TRBD1	TRBJ2-7	CARSSGQGIYYEQYF	TGTGCCAGAAGCTCTGGACAGGGGATATACTACGAGCAGTACTTC
TRBV13	-	TRBD1	TRBJ1-1	CASSKDRVRKAFF	TGTGCCAGCAGTAAAGACAGGGTCAGGAAAGCTTTCTTT
TRBV29-1	many	TRBD1	TRBJ2-7	CSVELGQGSSYEQYF	TGCAGCGTTGAGCTTGGACAGGGGTCTTCCTACGAGCAGTACTTC
TRBV12-3/TRBV12-4	once	TRBD2	TRBJ2-1	CASSFRGGNEQFF	TGTGCCAGCAGTTTCCGGGGGGGCAATGAGCAGTTCTTC
TRBV28	-	-	TRBJ1-4	CASSPPGFLEKLFF	TGTGCCAGCAGTCCCCCCGGGTTTCTTGAAAAACTGTTTTTT
TRBV19	-	TRBD2	TRBJ2-7	CASSIGGVTSYEQYF	TGTGCCAGTAGTATTGGGGGGGTGACATCCTACGAGCAGTACTTC
TRBV2	many	TRBD2	TRBJ2-5	CASRSGGRDQTQYF	TGTGCCAGCAGAAGCGGGGGGCGCGATCAGACCCAGTACTTC
TRBV7-2	-	TRBD1	TRBJ1-1	CASSADRVEAFF	TGTGCCAGCAGCGCGGACAGGGTTGAAGCTTTCTTT
TRBV4-1	-	TRBD2	TRBJ2-1	CASSQPGTSYHNEQFF	TGCGCCAGCAGCCAACCCGGGACTAGCTACCACAATGAGCAGTTCTTC
TRBV5-1	-	-	TRBJ1-1	CASSWDGGRGTEAFF	TGCGCCAGCAGCTGGGATGGAGGGAGGGGCACTGAAGCTTTCTTT
TRBV6-5	-	-	TRBJ2-7	CASSPSGGPDEQYF	TGTGCCAGCAGTCCTTCCGGGGGGCCAGACGAGCAGTACTTC
TRBV10-3	-	-	TRBJ1-1	CAIKSKNTEAFF	TGTGCCATCAAATCTAAGAACACTGAAGCTTTCTTT
TRBV6-5	-	TRBD2	TRBJ2-7	CASTPTSGGAKQYF	TGTGCCAGCACCCCGACTAGCGGGGGGGCGAAGCAGTACTTC
TRBV5-6	-	TRBD1	TRBJ1-1	CASNAGTGNTEAFF	TGTGCCAGCAACGCCGGGACAGGGAACACTGAAGCTTTCTTT
TRBV24-1	-	TRBD2	TRBJ2-2	CATSQTSGTGELFF	TGTGCCACCAGCCAGACTAGCGGGACCGGGGAGCTGTTTTTT
TRBV6-6	-	-	TRBJ1-2	CAIRPPSLHSDYGYTF	TGTGCCATCCGTCCTCCATCCCTCCACTCCGACTATGGCTACACCTTC